This TCR beta chain stems from a study of OX40 agonist ivuxolimab in advanced cancers. Measured with immunoSEQ multiplex PCR; TCRdb has only the in-frame clones, and not every one. This sample has tens of thousands of clones; about 90% occur once, and the top ten carry about 0.31%. The CDR3 has 18 amino acids. Germline lookup yields CDR1 SGDLS and CDR2 YYNGEE. Unmatched junction bases numbered 6, after V lost 5 bases and J lost 1 base. The TCR sequence derives from an adult with an advanced solid tumor such as melanoma, head and neck, liver or kidney cancer. The material was CD4+ or CD8+ T cells sorted from blood, obtained in a trial of the OX40 agonist ivuxolimab. The chain recombines TRBV9 with TRBJ2-2; 15 bases are shared with TRBD2. The DNA for the CDR3 is TGTGCCAGCAGTACCGGGACTAGCGGGAGGTGGAACACCGGGGAGCTGTTTTTT. Its protein product is CASSTGTSGRWNTGELFF.